Each of the 25 T cell receptor beta chains below was sequenced from the same sample in a study of regulatory T cells in long-lasting Graves disease. This sample's time point: newly diagnosed GD, antithyroid drugs for less than 3 months. The authors made the TCR library using RNA they extracted from PBMCs. Investigators prepared the TCR beta libraries by applying iRepertoire HTBI primers and Arm-PCR of CDR3 regions. One entry per CDR3 protein results from TCRdb running MiXCR on the multiplex PCR reads. Of hundreds of thousands of distinct CDR3 sequences listed, 15% to 20% are singletons. The sample consisted of peripheral blood mononuclear cells (PBMCs), taken at new diagnosis, from a patient treated with antithyroid drugs. The receptors originated from a female donor with Graves disease.

There are many counts of this clonotype. J is TRBJ2-1 and V is TRBV11-3, with 11 bases matching TRBD1. This CDR3 has 14 residues. The V gene end was trimmed by 7 bases and the J gene end by 4 bases; junction bases not matched to a gene: 3. CDR1 SGHNT and CDR2 YENEEA come from the germline V gene. This chain's CDR3 is CASTGTGGYNEQFF. The CDR3 region has the DNA TGTGCCAGCACCGGGACAGGGGGTTACAATGAGCAGTTCTTC.

There are many counts of this clonotype. The rearrangement links TRBV7-9 to TRBJ1-6, with D perhaps TRBD1 (5 bases). Germline CDR1 reads SEHNR; CDR2 reads FQNEAQ (reference sequence). Between the trimmed V and J ends, which lost 5 bases and 8 bases, there was a span of 25 bases. This CDR3 has 18 amino acids. CDR3 nucleotides: TGTGCCAGCAGCCCTACCCCTCTCCGGGGGGGTAGGGATTCACCCCTCCACTTT. It codes for CASSPTPLRGGRDSPLHF.

This clonotype turned up a few times. The chain carries TRBV5-1 and TRBJ2-3; TRBD2 matches 10 bases. The V gene's germline CDR1 is SGHRS and CDR2 YFSETQ. There are 16 residues in the CDR3. V was clipped by 2 bases and J by 5 bases; unmatched bases: 8. The chain's CDR3 is CASSFAAGGPQDTQYF. CDR3 DNA sequence: TGCGCCAGCAGCTTTGCAGCGGGAGGGCCTCAAGATACGCAGTATTTT.

As for this clonotype: It may be a read error: a sequence one base away is much more abundant. In DNA, the CDR3 is TGCAGCGTTCGCTTGTCAGGGTCGAACACCGGGGAGCTGTCTTTT. Amino acids: CSVRLSGSNTGELSF. This chain joins TRBV29-1 and TRBJ2-2; possibly TRBD1 or TRBD2 for D (5 bases each). CDR1 is SQVTM and CDR2 is ANQGSEA in the germline V gene. This CDR3 spans 15 amino acids.

This clonotype was seen many times. CDR3 sequence reads: CASSLAGPTGRYTF. The CDR3 coding sequence is TGCGCCAGCAGCTTGGCCGGGCCCACGGGGAGGTACACCTTC. This rearrangement joins TRBV5-1 to TRBJ1-2; D is undetermined. Germline CDR1 is SGHRS and CDR2 is YFSETQ. The CDR3 covers 14 residues. Between the trimmed V and J ends, which lost 0 bases and 11 bases, there was a span of 17 bases.

This clonotype was recorded many times. The V gene is TRBV24-1, the J gene TRBJ2-4; 10 bases agree with TRBD1. The CDR3 length is 13 residues. J gave up 8 bases and V 9 bases, and 6 bases lay outside the gene matches. CDR1 KGHDR and CDR2 SFDVKD come from the germline V gene. The CDR3 coding sequence is TGTGCCACCTCTGCGGGGACAGGGGACATTCAGTACTTC. It translates to CATSAGTGDIQYF.

There are a few counts of this clonotype. This chain joins TRBV5-1 and TRBJ1-1; no clear D gene. The V gene lost 1 base and the J gene lost 4 bases, with 8 bases spanning the gap. The CDR3 is made up of 13 amino acids. Per germline, CDR1 SGHRS and CDR2 YFSETQ. As DNA, the CDR3 is TGCGCCAGCAGCTTGATTCGGGGCACTGAAGCTTTCTTT. Protein: CASSLIRGTEAFF.

This clonotype was seen more than once but under ten times. The chain links TRBV30 to TRBJ2-5; perhaps D is TRBD1 or TRBD2 (7 bases each). The CDR3 has 15 amino acids. Trimming took off 3 bases at V and 5 bases at J, with 19 bases between the two ends. Looked up from germline, CDR1 is GTSNPN and CDR2 is SVGIG (reference sequence). This CDR3 reads CAWRIQGGGRETQYF. The CDR3 DNA sequence: TGTGCCTGGAGGATTCAGGGGGGGGGACGGGAGACCCAGTACTTC.

The J gene is TRBJ1-4, the V gene TRBV5-1; 8 nucleotides align to TRBD1. Trimming cost V 0 bases and J 6 bases; bases outside gene matches: 1. Germline V gene data show CDR1 as SGHRS and CDR2 as YFSETQ. This CDR3 contains 14 residues. CDR3 region: CASSLAGGYEKLFF. The CDR3 nucleotides are TGCGCCAGCAGCTTGGCAGGGGGCTATGAAAAACTGTTTTTT.

This clonotype was seen repeatedly, ten times or more. The CDR3 protein is CAISRDREGSPLHF. CDR3 DNA sequence: TGTGCCATCAGCCGGGACAGGGAGGGTTCACCCCTCCACTTT. V usage is TRBV10-3 and J usage is TRBJ1-6, with 9 bases lining up with TRBD1. CDR3 size: 14 residues. V shed 6 bases and J 9 bases; nucleotides not matched to a gene: 6. Germline-derived CDR1 and CDR2 are ENHRY and SYGVKD.

This clonotype was seen repeatedly, ten times or more. The chain combines TRBV28 with TRBJ2-2, with a weak D call TRBD2 (7 bases). The CDR3 loop spans 13 amino acids. V lost 6 bases and J lost 6, with 11 bases in between. Germline V gene data show CDR1 as MDHEN and CDR2 as SYDVKM. CDR3: CASRRGGAGELFF. CDR3 nucleotide sequence: TGTGCCAGCAGACGAGGGGGGGCCGGGGAGCTGTTTTTT.

This clonotype has ten or more counts. This chain joins TRBV6-1 and TRBJ1-3; D is uncertain. Germline V gives CDR1 MNHNS, CDR2 SASEGT. The CDR3 is 15 amino acids. V gave up 6 bases and J gave up 4 bases, with 16 bases separating them. CDR3: CASRAGPRAGNTIYF. CDR3 nucleotide sequence: TGTGCCAGCAGAGCCGGGCCCCGCGCCGGAAACACCATATATTTT.

This clonotype has a handful of counts. The chain links TRBV9 to TRBJ2-4; TRBD1 might be the D (6 bases). The CDR3 extends over 13 amino acids. Trimming cost V 0 bases and J 15 bases, with 16 bases left between them. Germline lookup yields CDR1 SGDLS and CDR2 YYNGEE. The CDR3 DNA is TGTGCCAGCAGCGTAGAGGGCAGGGGCCAACCGTACTTC. Its protein is CASSVEGRGQPYF.

There are many counts of this clonotype. This rearrangement joins TRBV19 to TRBJ1-1; D remains ambiguous. The CDR3 contains 13 residues. In germline, CDR1 is LNHDA, CDR2 SQIVND (reference sequence). The V end lost 10 bases, the J end lost 4 bases, and 16 bases lay between the germline ends. The CDR3 spells CATRYESGTEAFF. The DNA of the CDR3 is TGTGCCACACGGTACGAGAGTGGCACTGAAGCTTTCTTT.

The chain recombines TRBV5-1 with TRBJ2-5; D uncertain. Between the trimmed V and J ends, which lost 0 bases and 1 base, there was a span of 7 bases. This CDR3 region has 14 residues. Germline CDR1 and CDR2: SGHRS and YFSETQ. As DNA, the CDR3 is TGCGCCAGCAGCTTGGCAACAGCCCAAGAGACCCAGTACTTC. Protein product: CASSLATAQETQYF.

This clonotype was picked up many times. V is TRBV20-1 and J is TRBJ2-5, with D possibly called TRBD1 or TRBD2 (5 bases each). This CDR3 has 12 residues. Looked up from germline, CDR1 is DFQATT and CDR2 is SNEGSKA (reference sequence). Trimming pared 1 base from V and 7 bases from J, leaving 10 bases between. The CDR3: CSARAGRRTQYF. The CDR3 DNA sequence: TGCAGTGCTAGAGCGGGGCGGCGGACCCAGTACTTC.

This clonotype appeared a few times. This rearrangement joins TRBV6-2 or TRBV6-3 to TRBJ2-7, with D possibly being TRBD1 or TRBD2 (5 bases each). Trimming cost V 0 bases and J 9 bases, with 15 bases left between them. Germline V gives CDR1 MNHEY, CDR2 SVGEGT. This CDR3 contains 14 residues. DNA of the CDR3: TGTGCCAGCAGTTACTCGGGGTTCGGGGCGAGGCAGTACTTC. It specifies CASSYSGFGARQYF.

J is TRBJ2-5 and V is TRBV6-5; TRBD2 aligns across 15 bases. This CDR3 has 16 amino acids. Germline V CDR1 and CDR2: MNHEY, SVGAGI. Losses at the gene ends were 2 bases for V and 4 bases for J; bases not matched to a gene: 2. Here the CDR3 reads CASSYGLAGGGETQYF. For the CDR3, the DNA is TGTGCCAGCAGTTACGGACTAGCGGGAGGGGGAGAGACCCAGTACTTC.

This clonotype appeared many times. This chain uses TRBV27 with TRBJ1-5; D is unclear. V gave up 6 bases and J gave up 3 bases, with 6 bases separating them. The V gene's germline CDR1 is MNHEY and CDR2 SMNVEV (reference sequence). CDR3 size: 12 residues. As DNA, the CDR3 is TGTGCCAGCAGCCCGGTCAATCAGCCCCAGCATTTT. Amino acids: CASSPVNQPQHF.

This clonotype was seen only a few times. One base separates it from a far larger clone, so it is likely a read error. The CDR3 ends on some other residue instead of the conserved phenylalanine or tryptophan, so this is likely a read error. The gene calls are TRBV12-3 or TRBV12-4 and TRBJ2-7; 7 bases align to TRBD2. Trimming took 4 bases from V and 8 from J; bases not matched to a gene: 20. The CDR3 has 17 residues. The CDR3 is CASSYPNPGGGGSKQYS. The CDR3 region has the DNA TGTGCCAGCAGTTACCCCAATCCTGGCGGGGGAGGCTCGAAGCAGTACTCC.

This clonotype was observed many times. The CDR3 DNA is TGTGCCAGCAGTTGGGAACAGGCTCGCCCCCAGCATTTT. It yields the protein CASSWEQARPQHF. The chain has TRBV6-2 or TRBV6-3 and TRBJ1-5, with D possibly matching TRBD1 (5 bases). Germline V gene lookup returns CDR1 MNHEY and CDR2 SVGEGT. V shed 4 bases and J shed 10 bases, with 14 bases lying between them. This CDR3 has 13 amino acids.

The chain has TRBV18 and TRBJ1-1; the D gene is possibly TRBD1 (5 bases). Germline V lookup: CDR1 KGHSH, CDR2 LQKENI. The CDR3 consists of 15 residues. Between the trimmed V and J ends, which lost 1 base and 0 bases, there was a span of 9 bases. This chain's CDR3 is CASSPRDGVNTEAFF. The CDR3 nucleotides read TGTGCCAGCTCACCACGGGACGGGGTGAACACTGAAGCTTTCTTT.

About this clonotype: A read error is the likely source, as a far larger clone sits one nucleotide away. This chain uses TRBV11-2 with TRBJ2-4, with D perhaps matching TRBD2 (5 bases). The length of the CDR3 is 13 residues. Per germline, CDR1 SGHAT and CDR2 FQNNGV. Trimming pared 8 bases from V and 13 bases from J, leaving 21 bases between. The CDR3: CASEIGWENEQYF. CDR3 DNA: TGTGCCAGCGAGATAGGGTGGGAGAATGAGCAGTACTTC.

The gene calls are TRBV19 and TRBJ2-7; D call uncertain. The length of the CDR3 is 15 residues. The germline gives CDR1 LNHDA, CDR2 SQIVND (reference sequence). Trimming cost V 9 bases and J 1 base, with 19 bases left between them. CDR3 DNA sequence: TGTGCCAGCCCCCCCCGGCCCCAGCGTTCCTACGAGCAGTACTTC. Translation gives CASPPRPQRSYEQYF.

The gene calls are TRBV6-1 and TRBJ2-7; the D gene is possibly TRBD1 (6 bases). Germline values: CDR1 MNHNS, CDR2 SASEGT. Deletions cut 6 bases from V and 5 bases from J, with 17 bases between. The CDR3 has 14 residues. As DNA, the CDR3 is TGTGCCAGCAGCCCCGGGACATCCTGGGACGAGCAGTACTTC. Residues: CASSPGTSWDEQYF.